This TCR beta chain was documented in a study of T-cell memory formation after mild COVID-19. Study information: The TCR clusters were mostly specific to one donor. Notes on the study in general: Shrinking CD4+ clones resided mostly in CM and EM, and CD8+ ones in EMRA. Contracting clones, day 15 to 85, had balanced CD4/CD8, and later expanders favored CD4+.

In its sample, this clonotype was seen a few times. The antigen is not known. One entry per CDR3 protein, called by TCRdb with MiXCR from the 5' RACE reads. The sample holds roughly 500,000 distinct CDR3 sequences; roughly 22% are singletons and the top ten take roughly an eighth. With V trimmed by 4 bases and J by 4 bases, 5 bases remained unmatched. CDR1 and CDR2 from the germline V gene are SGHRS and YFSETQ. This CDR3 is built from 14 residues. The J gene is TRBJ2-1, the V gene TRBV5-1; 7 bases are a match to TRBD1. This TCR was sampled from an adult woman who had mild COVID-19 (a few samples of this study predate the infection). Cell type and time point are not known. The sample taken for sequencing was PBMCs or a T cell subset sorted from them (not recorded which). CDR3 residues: CASSPPGQYNEQFF. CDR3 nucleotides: TGCGCCAGCAGCCCCCCGGGACAGTACAATGAGCAGTTCTTC.